Following are 29 T cell receptor beta chains from one sample sequenced in a study of CD8+CD57+ T cells in acquired aplastic anemia. For CDR3 and TCR beta VDJ profiling, genomic DNA was the template used. TCRdb called the reads again in MiXCR, with one record for every CDR3 protein. The data show fewer than 250,000 distinct CDR3 sequences, with approximately 49% seen just once and approximately 16% held by the top ten. Sequenced material: sorted CD4+, CD8+, or CD8+CD57+ T cells (not recorded which) from PBMCs. The receptors were sampled from a human donor in good health, serving as a control.

This clonotype was observed at least ten times. J is TRBJ2-2 and V is TRBV7-2; TRBD1 aligns across 9 bases. The CDR3 contains 16 residues. The V and J ends lost 1 base and 4 bases, in that order; junction bases with no gene match: 4. CDR1 is SGHTA, CDR2 FQGNSA, per germline. The CDR3 DNA sequence: TGTGCCAGCAGCTTAGTGGGACAGGGAATCACCGGGGAGCTGTTTTTT. Translated: CASSLVGQGITGELFF.

V usage is TRBV2 and J usage is TRBJ2-7, with 7 bases matching TRBD1. V gave up 1 base and J gave up 7 bases; unmatched junction bases: 10. The CDR3 extends over 15 amino acids. CDR1 is SNHLY and CDR2 is FYNNEI in the germline V gene. The CDR3 region has the DNA TGTGCCAGCAGTGAAGGGACAGGTTCTTGGGGGGAGCAGTACTTC. Translating gives CASSEGTGSWGEQYF.

This clonotype was recorded at least ten times. V is TRBV5-8 and J is TRBJ1-1; a possible D gene is TRBD1 (6 bases). Germline V gene lookup returns CDR1 SGHTS and CDR2 YDEGEE. The CDR3 runs 14 residues. Trimming removed 2 bases from V and 1 base from J, with 9 bases in between. CDR3 sequence (DNA): TGTGCCAGCAGCTTTACAGGGCAGAACACTGAAGCTTTCTTT. Residues: CASSFTGQNTEAFF.

The table lists this clonotype with a count of one. V and J are TRBV24-1 and TRBJ2-7; D gene uncertain. This CDR3 spans 11 amino acids. Trimming pared 7 bases from V and 2 bases from J, leaving 5 bases between. CDR1 and CDR2 (germline): KGHDR, SFDVKD. This CDR3 reads CATRGPYEQYF. As DNA, the CDR3 is TGTGCCACCAGGGGTCCCTACGAGCAGTACTTC.

As regards this clonotype: A much larger clone sits a single nucleotide away, making a read error possible. No conserved phenylalanine or tryptophan is present at the end of the CDR3, so a read error is the likely explanation. V is TRBV28 and J is TRBJ1-2, with TRBD1 matching over 10 bases. J lost 3 bases, V lost 5 bases, and 6 bases had no gene match. CDR3 size: 15 residues. Germline V gene sequence: CDR1 MDHEN, CDR2 SYDVKM. CDR3 residues: CASSLFGTGDYGYTL. DNA for the CDR3: TGTGCCAGCAGTCTGTTTGGGACAGGGGACTATGGCTACACCCTC.

V usage is TRBV7-3 and J usage is TRBJ2-1; TRBD2 might be the D (5 bases). V lost 7 bases and J lost 5, with 12 bases in between. Germline CDR1 reads SGHTA; CDR2 reads FQGTGA. The CDR3 has 13 residues. CDR3 loop: CASNSERHNEQFF. As DNA, the CDR3 is TGTGCCAGCAACTCAGAGCGGCACAATGAGCAGTTCTTC.

This clonotype has ten or more counts. The V call is TRBV6-2 or TRBV6-3, the J call TRBJ2-7, with 7 bases aligning to TRBD1. The CDR3 runs 15 residues. Trimming took 6 bases from V and 6 from J; bases not matched to a gene: 14. Germline assignment: CDR1 MNHEY and CDR2 SVGEGT. The CDR3: CASRKRQGPSGEQYF. In DNA form, the CDR3 reads TGTGCCAGCAGGAAGAGACAGGGCCCTTCTGGCGAGCAGTACTTC.

This clonotype was seen a single time. The chain combines TRBV7-3 with TRBJ1-6; D is perhaps TRBD1 (6 bases). The germline V gene encodes CDR1 SGHTA and CDR2 FQGTGA. V was shortened by 0 bases and J by 7 bases, with 13 bases between the two germline ends. The length of the CDR3 is 16 residues. The CDR3 nucleotides read TGTGCCAGCAGCTTAACGGGGGCAGATCTGAATTCACCCCTCCACTTT. Its protein is CASSLTGADLNSPLHF.

This clonotype was observed many times. J is TRBJ1-6 and V is TRBV20-1; tentatively, D is TRBD1 (5 bases). Germline V gene lookup returns CDR1 DFQATT and CDR2 SNEGSKA (reference sequence). This CDR3 spans 15 amino acids. V lost 1 base and J lost 6, with 13 bases in between. For the CDR3, the DNA is TGCAGTGCTAGAGTTAGGGACCGATCTAATTCACCCCTCCACTTT. Protein: CSARVRDRSNSPLHF.

This clonotype was observed at least ten times. The V and J genes are TRBV7-6 and TRBJ2-7, with no clear D. Germline V lookup: CDR1 SGHVS, CDR2 FNYEAQ. CDR3 length: 15 residues. V was shortened by 1 base and J by 2 bases, with 12 bases between the two germline ends. This CDR3 is CASSLGGSTAYEQYF. For the CDR3, the DNA is TGTGCCAGCAGCTTAGGGGGTTCTACTGCCTACGAGCAGTACTTC.

The chain combines TRBV19 with TRBJ1-5, with D unresolved. V was pared by 3 bases and J by 3 bases, with 12 bases between. The CDR3 spans 15 residues. Per germline, CDR1 LNHDA and CDR2 SQIVND (reference sequence). CDR3 DNA: TGTGCCAGTAGTATCGGTCCGATGACCAATCAGCCCCAGCATTTT. Protein sequence: CASSIGPMTNQPQHF.

The gene calls are TRBV29-1 and TRBJ2-5; 10 nucleotides match TRBD1. The ends lost 5 bases at V and 5 bases at J; junction bases unmatched: 5. The CDR3 consists of 13 residues. From germline, CDR1 is SQVTM and CDR2 ANQGSEA. CDR3 sequence: CSVRQGAAETQYF. CDR3 DNA: TGCAGCGTTCGACAGGGGGCGGCGGAGACCCAGTACTTC.

V and J are TRBV7-9 and TRBJ1-1; TRBD1 matches at 7 bases. Unmatched junction bases numbered 11, after V lost 5 bases and J lost 8 bases. CDR1 and CDR2 from the germline V gene are SEHNR and FQNEAQ (reference sequence). The CDR3 contains 14 residues. The CDR3 protein is CASSVLRDSAEAFF. CDR3 DNA: TGTGCCAGCAGCGTCCTGAGGGACAGCGCCGAAGCTTTCTTT.

V and J are TRBV5-1 and TRBJ1-5, with D perhaps TRBD1 (5 bases). V dropped 4 bases and J dropped 3 bases, with 14 bases sitting between them. Germline V gene data show CDR1 as SGHRS and CDR2 as YFSETQ. The CDR3 is made up of 15 amino acids. The CDR3 region is CASSQTGDINQPQHF. The CDR3 DNA is TGCGCCAGCAGCCAAACAGGCGACATCAATCAGCCCCAGCATTTT.

This clonotype has only one observation. The chain is built from TRBV7-9 and TRBJ1-2; D remains ambiguous. The CDR3 sequence is 13 residues long. V was shortened by 10 bases and J by 2 bases, with 14 bases between the two germline ends. The germline gives CDR1 SEHNR, CDR2 FQNEAQ (reference sequence). CDR3 amino acids: CATLVSENYGYTF. The CDR3 nucleotides read TGTGCCACCCTAGTCAGCGAAAACTATGGCTACACCTTC.

This clonotype came up a few times. The chain couples TRBV18 to TRBJ1-1, with D possibly TRBD1 on 5 matching bases. CDR3 size: 15 residues. The germline V gene has CDR1 KGHSH and CDR2 LQKENI. V dropped 1 base and J dropped 2 bases, with 11 bases sitting between them. The CDR3 region is CASSPQRDSNTEAFF. The DNA for the CDR3 is TGTGCCAGCTCACCACAGCGGGACTCTAACACTGAAGCTTTCTTT.

This clonotype was seen many times. The chain couples TRBV5-1 to TRBJ2-3, with TRBD2 matching over 8 bases. CDR3 size: 14 residues. After removal of 4 bases from V and 0 bases from J, the junction contained 1 base not matched to a gene. CDR1 SGHRS and CDR2 YFSETQ come from the germline V gene. The CDR3 DNA follows: TGCGCCAGCAGCCGGGGGGGGAGCACAGATACGCAGTATTTT. It yields the protein CASSRGGSTDTQYF. The full variable domain, completed using reference TRBV5-1 and TRBJ2-3, is KAGVTQTPRYLIKTRGQQVTLSCSPISGHRSVSWYQQTPGQGLQFLFEYFSETQRNKGNFPGRFSGRQFSNSRSEMNVSTLELGDSALYLCASSRGGSTDTQYFGPGTRLTVL.

Here the CDR3 DNA reads TGTGCCAGCAGCTTAAGCCCTCGGGACAGCGACGATCAGCCCCAGCATTTT. Translated, it gives CASSLSPRDSDDQPQHF. V gene TRBV7-3 combines with J gene TRBJ1-5, with TRBD1 matching over 7 bases. Germline V gene lookup returns CDR1 SGHTA and CDR2 FQGTGA. The CDR3 sequence is 17 residues long. Germline trimming cut 1 base from V and 5 bases from J; bases unmatched to any gene: 11.

This clonotype occurred many times. The V call is TRBV28, the J call TRBJ1-1, with D unclear. Trimming removed 4 bases at V and 4 bases at J, with 4 bases between. Looked up from germline, CDR1 is MDHEN and CDR2 is SYDVKM. The CDR3 is 11 amino acids. CDR3 amino acids: CASSYTTEAFF. Here the CDR3 DNA reads TGTGCCAGCAGTTACACCACTGAAGCTTTCTTT.

Remarks on this clonotype: This could be a read error, since a much larger clone is one nucleotide away. The chain is built from TRBV3-1 and TRBJ2-7; 9 positions agree with TRBD2. After removal of 6 bases from V and 5 bases from J, the junction contained 8 bases not matched to a gene. The CDR3 consists of 14 residues. Germline V CDR1 and CDR2: LGHDT, YNNKEL (reference sequence). In DNA form, the CDR3 reads TGTGCCAGCAGGCCTACTAGCGGGTCGCACGAGCAGTACTTC. It is translated as CASRPTSGSHEQYF.

The chain employs TRBV25-1 and TRBJ1-4; D is possibly TRBD1 (5 bases). V shed 3 bases and J shed 9 bases, with 11 bases lying between them. CDR3 size: 13 residues. Germline V gene lookup returns CDR1 MGHDK and CDR2 SYGVNS. CDR3 DNA sequence: TGTGCCAGCAGTGAGCAGGGAAAGCAAAAACTGTTTTTT. Its translation: CASSEQGKQKLFF.

Many counts were recorded for this clonotype. The gene calls are TRBV28 and TRBJ1-2; no clear D gene. The germline V and J ends were trimmed by 6 bases and 1 base, with 12 bases remaining between them. Germline V CDR1 and CDR2: MDHEN, SYDVKM. The CDR3 covers 14 residues. CDR3 nucleotides: TGTGCCAGCAGCCCCCCGGGATTTAACTATGGCTACACCTTC. It is translated as CASSPPGFNYGYTF.

Regarding this clonotype: One junction end does not reproduce the germline sequence, and a read error may be involved. This rearrangement joins TRBV10-3 to TRBJ2-5; no definite D call. Germline-derived CDR1 and CDR2 are ENHRY and SYGVKD. The CDR3 totals 13 residues. CDR3 residues: CASSEQLQETQYF. In DNA form, the CDR3 reads TGTGCCAGCAGTGAGCAGCTACAAGAGACCCAGTACTTC.

The J gene is TRBJ2-5, the V gene TRBV9; D tentatively reads TRBD1 or TRBD2 (7 bases each). The CDR3 has 17 amino acids. CDR1 is SGDLS, CDR2 YYNGEE, per germline. V was clipped by 4 bases and J by 1 base, with 20 bases between them. DNA of the CDR3: TGTGCCAGCAGCAGGTCCCTAGGGGGCGGGGGCCAAGAGACCCAGTACTTC. It is translated as CASSRSLGGGGQETQYF.

CDR3 nucleotide sequence: TGCAGCGTTGGAGGAGCCAACAATGAGCAGTTCTTC. Its protein is CSVGGANNEQFF. V usage is TRBV29-1 and J usage is TRBJ2-1; D gene unclear. V lost 4 bases to trimming and J lost 5 bases, with 9 bases between them. This CDR3 has 12 residues. The germline V gene encodes CDR1 SQVTM and CDR2 ANQGSEA.

This clonotype has only a few counts. CDR3 protein: CASSIARRGGQGATGYTF. DNA of the CDR3: TGTGCCAGTAGTATAGCCCGAAGGGGTGGACAGGGGGCAACCGGCTACACCTTC. The rearrangement joins TRBV19 to TRBJ1-2; 11 bases agree with TRBD1. Trimming at V came to 1 base and at J to 8 bases, leaving 15 bases not matched to a gene. The CDR3 totals 18 residues. Germline V CDR1 and CDR2: LNHDA, SQIVND (reference sequence). Filled out from reference TRBV19 and TRBJ1-2, the complete variable domain reads DGGITQSPKYLFRKEGQNVTLSCEQNLNHDAMYWYRQDPGQGLRLIYYSQIVNDFQKGDIAEGYSVSREKKESFPLTVTSAQKNPTAFYLCASSIARRGGQGATGYTFGSGTRLTVV.

The chain employs TRBV4-3 and TRBJ2-5; no reliable D call. V was pared by 0 bases and J by 10 bases, with 9 bases between. The CDR3 covers 12 residues. Germline CDR1 is LGHNA and CDR2 is YSLEER. In DNA form, the CDR3 reads TGCGCCAGCAGCCAAGATAGGGCGGACCAGTACTTC. Its translation: CASSQDRADQYF.

The chain recombines TRBV20-1 with TRBJ1-3; D is possibly TRBD1 (6 bases). Trimming pared 0 bases from V and 1 base from J, leaving 13 bases between. The germline CDR1 and CDR2 sequences are DFQATT and SNEGSKA (reference sequence). The CDR3 has 16 residues. CDR3 nucleotides: TGCAGTGCTAGAGAAGGGACAACCAAGTCTGGAAACACCATATATTTT. This codes for CSAREGTTKSGNTIYF.

The V and J genes are TRBV19 and TRBJ2-7; 12 nucleotides agree with TRBD1. The germline gives CDR1 LNHDA, CDR2 SQIVND (reference sequence). V lost 7 bases, J lost 6 bases, and 7 bases stayed unmatched. This CDR3 spans 14 amino acids. The CDR3 DNA follows: TGTGCCAGTAAGAGGGGACAGGGGGCGCGCGAGCAGTACTTC. This encodes CASKRGQGAREQYF.